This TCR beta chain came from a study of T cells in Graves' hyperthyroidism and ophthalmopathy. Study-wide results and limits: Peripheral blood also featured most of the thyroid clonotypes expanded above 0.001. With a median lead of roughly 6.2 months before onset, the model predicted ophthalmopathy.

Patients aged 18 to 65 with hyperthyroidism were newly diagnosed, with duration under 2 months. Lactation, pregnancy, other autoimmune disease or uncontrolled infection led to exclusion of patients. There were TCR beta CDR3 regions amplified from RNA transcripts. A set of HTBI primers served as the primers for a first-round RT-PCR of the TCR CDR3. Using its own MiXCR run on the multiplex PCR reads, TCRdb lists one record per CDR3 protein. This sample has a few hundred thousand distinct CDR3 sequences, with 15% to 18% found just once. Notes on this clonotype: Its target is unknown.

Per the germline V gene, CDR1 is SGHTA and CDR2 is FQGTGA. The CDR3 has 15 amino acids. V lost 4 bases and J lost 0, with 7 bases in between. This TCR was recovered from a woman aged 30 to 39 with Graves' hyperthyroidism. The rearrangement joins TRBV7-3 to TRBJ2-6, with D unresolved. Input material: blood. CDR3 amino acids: CASSSDPSGANVLTF. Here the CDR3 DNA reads TGTGCCAGCAGCTCGGACCCCTCTGGGGCCAACGTCCTGACTTTC.